These 3 T cell receptor beta chains share one sample of origin, sequenced in a study of cytomegalovirus exposure and HLA in healthy donors (dated by TCRdb to 2016 to 2017). Library preparation employed the immunoSEQ multiplex PCR assay. For the multiplex PCR, a mixture combining 60 forward primers for TCR Vbeta segments and 13 reverse primers for TCR Jbeta segments was used. In TCRdb, the immuneACCESS table is reduced to in-frame sequences with V and J assigned. These tables do not hold every clone; where another copy was compared, an unresolved V gene accounts for under half, and the others remain unexplained. This sample gives fewer than 95,000 clones in total; roughly 85% of them show up just once. The ten largest clones represent 6% to 7.5% of the sample. Sample: PBMCs. The receptors here all came from a man in his forties in good health and CMV-seropositive.

This clone was seen a single time. This CDR3 is CSVVGRGALGGYTF. The CDR3 region has the DNA TGCAGCGTTGTGGGCCGTGGGGCACTGGGCGGCTACACCTTC. The chain combines TRBV29-1 with TRBJ1-2; the D gene is possibly TRBD1 (5 bases). CDR1 and CDR2 from the germline V gene are SQVTM and ANQGSEA. CDR3 size: 14 residues. V was shortened by 4 bases and J by 8 bases, with 20 bases between the two germline ends.

This clone was observed a single time. The V call is TRBV9, the J call TRBJ2-3; tentatively, D is TRBD1 (6 bases). Trimming removed 0 bases at V and 10 bases at J, with 12 bases between. Germline values: CDR1 SGDLS, CDR2 YYNGEE. The CDR3 has 13 amino acids. CDR3 residues: CASSVALPGAQYF. The DNA for the CDR3 is TGTGCCAGCAGCGTAGCCCTCCCAGGGGCGCAGTATTTT.

The chain carries TRBV1 and TRBJ1-3; TRBD1 reflects the table's D call only, with no check against the DNA. TRBV1 has pseudogene status. The CDR3 sequence is 16 residues long. The CDR3 coding sequence is TGCACCAGCAGCCAACGAACGACAGGGACTGGAAACACCATATATTTT. Translating it yields CTSSQRTTGTGNTIYF.